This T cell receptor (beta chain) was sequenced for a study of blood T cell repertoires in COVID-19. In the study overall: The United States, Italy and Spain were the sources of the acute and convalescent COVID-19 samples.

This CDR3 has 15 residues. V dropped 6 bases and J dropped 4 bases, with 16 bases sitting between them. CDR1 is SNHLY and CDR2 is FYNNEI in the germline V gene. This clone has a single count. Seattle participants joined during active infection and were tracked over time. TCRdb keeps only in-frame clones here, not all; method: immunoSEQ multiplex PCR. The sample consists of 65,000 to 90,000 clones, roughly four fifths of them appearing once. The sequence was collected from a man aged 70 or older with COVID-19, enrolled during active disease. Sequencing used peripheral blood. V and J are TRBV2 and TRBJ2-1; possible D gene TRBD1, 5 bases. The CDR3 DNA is TGTGCCAGCAGAGTCAGGGTCAACGAATACAATGAGCAGTTCTTC. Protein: CASRVRVNEYNEQFF.